This entry lists 4 T cell receptor beta chains sequenced from one sample in a study of blood T cells in healthy people across ages. With a J-beta primer mix and a sample-barcoded 5' primer, a second PCR ran 7 to 11 cycles. TCRdb analysed the 5' RACE reads with MiXCR anew, one entry per CDR3 protein. Of hundreds of thousands of distinct CDR3 sequences listed, around 21% are singletons. Sequenced: blood. The receptors come from a man in his 70s in good health.

The V call is TRBV6-5, the J call TRBJ2-2, with TRBD1 matching 7 bases. Per the germline V gene, CDR1 is MNHEY and CDR2 is SVGAGI. The junction had 4 bases not matched to a gene; V was cut back by 6 bases and J by 0 bases. CDR3 length equals 15 residues. CDR3 coding DNA: TGTGCCAGCAGAGACAGGGCCTCGAACACCGGGGAGCTGTTTTTT. Translating it yields CASRDRASNTGELFF.

The genes are TRBV28 and TRBJ1-5; TRBD1 aligns across 8 bases. J lost 7 bases, V lost 6 bases, and 14 bases had no gene match. The CDR3 extends over 16 amino acids. The germline CDR1 and CDR2 sequences are MDHEN and SYDVKM. CDR3 nucleotide sequence: TGTGCCAGCAGCCCAATTGACAGGGGTGGCCGGCAGCCCCAGCATTTT. This sequence encodes CASSPIDRGGRQPQHF.

This clonotype has a count of ten or more. The chain employs TRBV15 and TRBJ2-7; 7 bases map to TRBD2. This CDR3 is built from 15 residues. Germline assignment: CDR1 LNHNV and CDR2 YYDKDF (reference sequence). J was trimmed by 3 bases and V by 4 bases; bases with no gene match: 9. The CDR3 spells CATSTTGAGYYEQYF. Written as DNA, the CDR3 is TGTGCCACCAGCACCACCGGAGCGGGATACTACGAGCAGTACTTC.

This clonotype was counted between two and nine times. One end of the junction varies from germline; a read error may be responsible. The rearrangement joins TRBV4-1 to TRBJ1-2; no definite D call. CDR3 length: 15 residues. The germline V gene has CDR1 MGHRA and CDR2 YSYEKL. The DNA for the CDR3 is TGCGCCAGCGGCCAAGAGACCACTGAAAACTATGGCTACACCTTC. It yields the protein CASGQETTENYGYTF.